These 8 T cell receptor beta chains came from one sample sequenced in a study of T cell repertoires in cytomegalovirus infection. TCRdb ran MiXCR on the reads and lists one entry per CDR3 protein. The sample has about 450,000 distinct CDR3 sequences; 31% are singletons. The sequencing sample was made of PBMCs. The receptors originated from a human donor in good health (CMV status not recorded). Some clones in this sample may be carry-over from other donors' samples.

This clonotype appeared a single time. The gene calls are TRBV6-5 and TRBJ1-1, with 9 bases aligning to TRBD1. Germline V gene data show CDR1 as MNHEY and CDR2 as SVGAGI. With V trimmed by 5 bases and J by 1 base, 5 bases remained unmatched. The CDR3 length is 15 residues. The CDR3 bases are TGTGCCAGCAGTAATAACAGGGGGCGGAACACTGAAGCTTTCTTT. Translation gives CASSNNRGRNTEAFF.

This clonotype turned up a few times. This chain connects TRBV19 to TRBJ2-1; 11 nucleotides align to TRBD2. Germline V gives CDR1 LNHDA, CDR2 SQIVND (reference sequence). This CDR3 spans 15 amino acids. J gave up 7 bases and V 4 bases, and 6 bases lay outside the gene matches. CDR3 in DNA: TGTGCCAGTAGTACTACTAGCGGGGGCCATAATGAGCAGTTCTTC. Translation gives CASSTTSGGHNEQFF. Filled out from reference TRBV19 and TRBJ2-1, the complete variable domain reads DGGITQSPKYLFRKEGQNVTLSCEQNLNHDAMYWYRQDPGQGLRLIYYSQIVNDFQKGDIAEGYSVSREKKESFPLTVTSAQKNPTAFYLCASSTTSGGHNEQFFGPGTRLTVL.

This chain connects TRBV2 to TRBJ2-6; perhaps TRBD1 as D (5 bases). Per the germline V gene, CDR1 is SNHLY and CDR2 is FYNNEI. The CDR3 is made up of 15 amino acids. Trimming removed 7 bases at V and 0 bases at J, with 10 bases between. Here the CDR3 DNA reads TGTGCCAGCACACGACAGAACTCTGGGGCCAACGTCCTGACTTTC. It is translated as CASTRQNSGANVLTF.

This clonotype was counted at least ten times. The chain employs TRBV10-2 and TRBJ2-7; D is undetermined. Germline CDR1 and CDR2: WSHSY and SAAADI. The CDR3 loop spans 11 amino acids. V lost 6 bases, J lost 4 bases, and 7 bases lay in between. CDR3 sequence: CASSPKYEQYF. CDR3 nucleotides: TGCGCCAGCAGCCCCAAGTACGAGCAGTACTTC.

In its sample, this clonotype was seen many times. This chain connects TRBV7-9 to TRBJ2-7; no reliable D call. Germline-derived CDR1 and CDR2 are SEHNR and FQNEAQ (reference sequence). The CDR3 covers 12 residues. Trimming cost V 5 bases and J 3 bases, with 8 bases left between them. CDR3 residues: CASSTQNYEQYF. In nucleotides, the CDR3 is TGTGCCAGCAGCACTCAGAACTACGAGCAGTACTTC.

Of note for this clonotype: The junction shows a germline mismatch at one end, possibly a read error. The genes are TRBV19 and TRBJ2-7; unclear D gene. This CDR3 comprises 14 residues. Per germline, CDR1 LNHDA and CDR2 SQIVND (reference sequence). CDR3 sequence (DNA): TGTGCCATTAGTATGGGGTCCCCCACCTACGAGCAGTACTTC. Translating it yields CAISMGSPTYEQYF.

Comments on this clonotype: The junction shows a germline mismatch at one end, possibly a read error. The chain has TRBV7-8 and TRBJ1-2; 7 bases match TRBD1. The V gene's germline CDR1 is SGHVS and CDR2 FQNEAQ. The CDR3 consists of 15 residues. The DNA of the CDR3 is TGTGACAGCAGCTCCCCCGACAGGGCTAACTATGGCTCCACCTTC. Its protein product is CDSSSPDRANYGSTF.

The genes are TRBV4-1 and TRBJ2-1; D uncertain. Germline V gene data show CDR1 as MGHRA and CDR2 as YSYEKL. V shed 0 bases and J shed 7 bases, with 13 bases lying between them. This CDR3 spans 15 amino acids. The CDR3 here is CASSQDLGLVNEQFF. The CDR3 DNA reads TGCGCCAGCAGCCAAGATCTGGGTTTGGTAAATGAGCAGTTCTTC.